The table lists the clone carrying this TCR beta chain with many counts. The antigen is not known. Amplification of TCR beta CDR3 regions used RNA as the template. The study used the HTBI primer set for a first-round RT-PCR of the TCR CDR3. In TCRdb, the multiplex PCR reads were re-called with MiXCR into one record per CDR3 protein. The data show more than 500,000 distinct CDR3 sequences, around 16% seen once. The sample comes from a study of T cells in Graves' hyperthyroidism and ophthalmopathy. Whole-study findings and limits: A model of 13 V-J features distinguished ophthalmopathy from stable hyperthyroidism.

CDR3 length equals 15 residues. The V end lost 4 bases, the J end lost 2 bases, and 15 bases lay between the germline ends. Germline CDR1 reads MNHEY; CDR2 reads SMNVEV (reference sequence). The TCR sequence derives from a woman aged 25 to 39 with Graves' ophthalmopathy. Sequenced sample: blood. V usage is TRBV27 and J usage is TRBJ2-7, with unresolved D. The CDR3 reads CASSWTSGVPYEQYF. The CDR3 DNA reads TGTGCCAGCAGTTGGACCTCCGGTGTACCCTACGAGCAGTACTTC.